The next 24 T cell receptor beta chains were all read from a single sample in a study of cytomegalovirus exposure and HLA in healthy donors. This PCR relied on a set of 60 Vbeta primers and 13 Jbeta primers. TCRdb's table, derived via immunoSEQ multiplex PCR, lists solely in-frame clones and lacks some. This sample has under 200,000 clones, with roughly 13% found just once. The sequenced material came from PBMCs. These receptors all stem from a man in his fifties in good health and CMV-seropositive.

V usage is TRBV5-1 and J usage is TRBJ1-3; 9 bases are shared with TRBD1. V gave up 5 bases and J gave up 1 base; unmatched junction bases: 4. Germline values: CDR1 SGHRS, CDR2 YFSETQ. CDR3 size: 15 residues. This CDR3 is CASRQGAFSGNTIYF. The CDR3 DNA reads TGCGCCAGCAGACAGGGGGCTTTTTCTGGAAACACCATATATTTT.

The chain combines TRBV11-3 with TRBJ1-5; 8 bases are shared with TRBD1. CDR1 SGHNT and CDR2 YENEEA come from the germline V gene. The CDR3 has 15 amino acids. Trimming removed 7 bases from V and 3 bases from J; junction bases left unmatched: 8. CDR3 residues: CASKHSGGVNQPQHF. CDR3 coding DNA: TGTGCCAGCAAACATTCAGGGGGCGTCAATCAGCCCCAGCATTTT.

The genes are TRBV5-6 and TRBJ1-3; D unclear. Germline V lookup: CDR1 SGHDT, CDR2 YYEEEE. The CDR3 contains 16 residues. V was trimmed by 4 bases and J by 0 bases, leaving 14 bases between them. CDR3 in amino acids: CASSRIDGDSGNTIYF. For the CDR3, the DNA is TGTGCCAGCAGCCGTATCGACGGAGACTCTGGAAACACCATATATTTT.

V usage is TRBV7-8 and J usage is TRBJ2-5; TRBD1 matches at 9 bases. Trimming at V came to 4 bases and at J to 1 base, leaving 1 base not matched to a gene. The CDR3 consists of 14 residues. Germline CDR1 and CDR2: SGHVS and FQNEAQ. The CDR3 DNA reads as TGTGCCAGCAGCTGGGGACAGGGCCAAGAGACCCAGTACTTC. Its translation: CASSWGQGQETQYF.

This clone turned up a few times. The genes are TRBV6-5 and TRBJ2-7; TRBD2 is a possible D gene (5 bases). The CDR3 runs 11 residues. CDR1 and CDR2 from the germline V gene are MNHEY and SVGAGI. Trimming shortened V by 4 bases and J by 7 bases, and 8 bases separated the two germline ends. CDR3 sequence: CASSSGIEQYV. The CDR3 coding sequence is TGTGCCAGCAGTTCGGGAATTGAGCAGTACGTC.

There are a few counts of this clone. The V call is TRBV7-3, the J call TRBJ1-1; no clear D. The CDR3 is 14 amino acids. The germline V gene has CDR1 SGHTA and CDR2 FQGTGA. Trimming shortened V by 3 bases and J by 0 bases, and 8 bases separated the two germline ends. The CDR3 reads CASSLGSMNTEAFF. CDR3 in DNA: TGTGCCAGCAGCTTGGGCTCCATGAACACTGAAGCTTTCTTT.

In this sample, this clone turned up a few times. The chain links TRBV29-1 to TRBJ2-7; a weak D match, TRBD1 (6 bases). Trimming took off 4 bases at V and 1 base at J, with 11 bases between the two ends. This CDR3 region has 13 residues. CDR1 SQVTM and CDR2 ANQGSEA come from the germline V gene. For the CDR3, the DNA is TGCAGCGTTGCGAAGGACAGTTCCTACGAGCAGTACTTC. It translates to CSVAKDSSYEQYF.

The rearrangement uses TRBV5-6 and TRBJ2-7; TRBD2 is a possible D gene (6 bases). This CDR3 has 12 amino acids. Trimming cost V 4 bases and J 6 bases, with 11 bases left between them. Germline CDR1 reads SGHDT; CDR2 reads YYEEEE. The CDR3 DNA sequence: TGTGCCAGCAGCCGTGGGAGGACCGAGCAGTACTTC. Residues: CASSRGRTEQYF.

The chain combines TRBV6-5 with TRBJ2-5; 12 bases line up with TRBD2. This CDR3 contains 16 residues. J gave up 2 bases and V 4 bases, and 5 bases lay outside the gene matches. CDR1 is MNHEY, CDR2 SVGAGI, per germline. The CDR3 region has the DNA TGTGCCAGCAGTTTCGTGACTAGCGGGGGACAAGAGACCCAGTACTTC. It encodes CASSFVTSGGQETQYF.

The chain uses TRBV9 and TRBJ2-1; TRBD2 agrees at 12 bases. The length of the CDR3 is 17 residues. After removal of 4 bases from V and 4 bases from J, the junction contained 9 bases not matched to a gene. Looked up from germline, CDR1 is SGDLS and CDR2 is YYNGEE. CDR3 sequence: CASSPSFTSGGYNEQFF. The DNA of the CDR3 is TGTGCCAGCAGCCCCTCCTTTACTAGCGGGGGGTACAATGAGCAGTTCTTC.

The CDR3 is CASSYSDRGTEAFF. The CDR3 coding sequence is TGTGCCAGCAGTTACAGCGACAGGGGGACTGAAGCTTTCTTT. The V call is TRBV6-5, the J call TRBJ1-1, with 9 bases matching TRBD1. The germline CDR1 and CDR2 sequences are MNHEY and SVGAGI. The CDR3 covers 14 residues. Trimming at V came to 2 bases and at J to 5 bases, leaving 3 bases not matched to a gene.

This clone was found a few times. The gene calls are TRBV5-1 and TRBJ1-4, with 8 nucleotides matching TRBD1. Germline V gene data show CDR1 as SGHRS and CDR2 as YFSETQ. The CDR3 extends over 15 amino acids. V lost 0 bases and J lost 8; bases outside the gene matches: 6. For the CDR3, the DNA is TGCGCCAGCAGCTTGGTCCAGGGGGCAGGAGAAAAACTGTTTTTT. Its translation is CASSLVQGAGEKLFF.

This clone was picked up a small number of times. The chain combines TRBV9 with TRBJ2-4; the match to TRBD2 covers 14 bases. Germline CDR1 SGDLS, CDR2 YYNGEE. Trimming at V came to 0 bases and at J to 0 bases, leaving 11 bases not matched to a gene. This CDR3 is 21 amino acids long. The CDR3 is CASSVERAGTSGGLAKNIQYF. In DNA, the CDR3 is TGTGCCAGCAGCGTAGAACGAGCCGGGACTAGCGGGGGTTTAGCCAAAAACATTCAGTACTTC.

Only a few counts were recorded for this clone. The CDR3 protein is CAIRFGGMRDTEAFF. The CDR3 DNA sequence: TGTGCCATCAGATTCGGGGGTATGAGGGACACTGAAGCTTTCTTT. The chain couples TRBV10-3 to TRBJ1-1; weak D call: TRBD1 (5 bases). Trimming cost V 6 bases and J 3 bases, with 17 bases left between them. In germline, CDR1 is ENHRY, CDR2 SYGVKD. The CDR3 is 15 residues long.

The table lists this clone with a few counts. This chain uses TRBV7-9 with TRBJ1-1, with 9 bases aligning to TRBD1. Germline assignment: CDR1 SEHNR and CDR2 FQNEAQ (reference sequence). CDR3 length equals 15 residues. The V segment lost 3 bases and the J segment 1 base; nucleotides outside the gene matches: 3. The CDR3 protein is CASSFGTGRNTEAFF. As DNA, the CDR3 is TGTGCCAGCAGCTTCGGGACAGGGCGGAACACTGAAGCTTTCTTT.

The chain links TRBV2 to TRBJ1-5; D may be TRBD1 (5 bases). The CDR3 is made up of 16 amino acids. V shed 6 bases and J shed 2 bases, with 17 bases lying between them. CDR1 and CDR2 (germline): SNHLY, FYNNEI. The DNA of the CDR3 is TGTGCCAGCAGCCCCATGGTACAGGCCCGCAATCAGCCCCAGCATTTT. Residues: CASSPMVQARNQPQHF.

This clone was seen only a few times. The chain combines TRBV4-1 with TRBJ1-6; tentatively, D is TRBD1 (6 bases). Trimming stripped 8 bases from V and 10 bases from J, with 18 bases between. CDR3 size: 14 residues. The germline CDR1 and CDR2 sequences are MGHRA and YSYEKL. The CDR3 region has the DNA TGCGCCAGCCAAACGGAGGACAGTTGGTCACCCCTCCACTTT. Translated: CASQTEDSWSPLHF.

The CDR3 DNA sequence: TGTGCCAGCAGCTTGGACCGCCGAGCCTACGAGCAGTACTTC. This gives the protein CASSLDRRAYEQYF. The chain carries TRBV5-4 and TRBJ2-7; D not certain. This CDR3 region has 14 residues. Trimming removed 0 bases from V and 2 bases from J, with 9 bases in between. From germline, CDR1 is SGHNT and CDR2 YYREEE (reference sequence).

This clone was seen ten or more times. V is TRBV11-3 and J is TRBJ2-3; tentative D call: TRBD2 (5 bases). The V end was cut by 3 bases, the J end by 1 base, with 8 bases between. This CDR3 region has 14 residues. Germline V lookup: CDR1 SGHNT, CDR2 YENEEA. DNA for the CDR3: TGTGCCAGCAGCTTTGAGGGTGGCACAGATACGCAGTATTTT. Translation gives CASSFEGGTDTQYF.

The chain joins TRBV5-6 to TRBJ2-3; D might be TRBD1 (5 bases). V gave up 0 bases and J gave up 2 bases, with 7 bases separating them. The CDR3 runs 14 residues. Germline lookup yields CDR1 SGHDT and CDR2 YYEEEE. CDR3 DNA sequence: TGTGCCAGCAGCTTGGGGACACTCACAGATACGCAGTATTTT. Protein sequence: CASSLGTLTDTQYF.

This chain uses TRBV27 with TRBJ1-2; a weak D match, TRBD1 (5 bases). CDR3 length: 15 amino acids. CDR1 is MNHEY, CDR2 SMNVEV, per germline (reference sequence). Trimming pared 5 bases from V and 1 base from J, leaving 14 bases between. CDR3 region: CASSPDPQGNYGYTF. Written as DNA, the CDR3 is TGTGCCAGCAGTCCCGACCCTCAGGGTAACTATGGCTACACCTTC.

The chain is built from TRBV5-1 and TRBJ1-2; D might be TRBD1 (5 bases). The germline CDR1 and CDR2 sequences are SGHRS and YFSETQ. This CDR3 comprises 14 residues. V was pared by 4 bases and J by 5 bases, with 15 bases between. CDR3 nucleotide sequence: TGCGCCAGCAGCCAGGTGGCAGGGTTGTATGGCTACACCTTC. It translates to CASSQVAGLYGYTF.

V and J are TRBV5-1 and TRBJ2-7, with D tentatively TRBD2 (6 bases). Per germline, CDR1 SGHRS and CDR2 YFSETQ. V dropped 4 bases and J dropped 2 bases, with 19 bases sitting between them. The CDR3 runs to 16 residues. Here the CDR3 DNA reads TGCGCCAGCAGCCGCGGGGACCCAGGGAGCGCCTACGAGCAGTACGTC. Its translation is CASSRGDPGSAYEQYV.

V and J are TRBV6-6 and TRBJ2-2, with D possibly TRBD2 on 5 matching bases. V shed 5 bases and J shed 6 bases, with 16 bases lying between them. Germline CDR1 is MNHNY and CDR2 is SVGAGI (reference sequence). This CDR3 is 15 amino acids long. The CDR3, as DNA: TGTGCCAGCAGTCCGGGGTCTTCGAGGTCCGGGGAGCTGTTTTTT. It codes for CASSPGSSRSGELFF.